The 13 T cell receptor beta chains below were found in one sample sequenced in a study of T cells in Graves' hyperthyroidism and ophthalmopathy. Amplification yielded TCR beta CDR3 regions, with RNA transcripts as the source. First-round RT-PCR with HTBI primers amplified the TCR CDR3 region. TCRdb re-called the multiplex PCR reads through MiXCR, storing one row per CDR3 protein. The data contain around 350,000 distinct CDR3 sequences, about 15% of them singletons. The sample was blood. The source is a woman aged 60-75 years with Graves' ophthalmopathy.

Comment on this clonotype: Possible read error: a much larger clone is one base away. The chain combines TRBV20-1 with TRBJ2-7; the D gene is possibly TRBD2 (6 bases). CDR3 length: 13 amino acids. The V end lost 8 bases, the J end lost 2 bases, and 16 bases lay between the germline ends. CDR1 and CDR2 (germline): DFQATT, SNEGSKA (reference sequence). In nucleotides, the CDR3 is TGCAGTCTCACTGGGGGAGGCACCTACGAGCAGTACTTC. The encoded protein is CSLTGGGTYEQYF.

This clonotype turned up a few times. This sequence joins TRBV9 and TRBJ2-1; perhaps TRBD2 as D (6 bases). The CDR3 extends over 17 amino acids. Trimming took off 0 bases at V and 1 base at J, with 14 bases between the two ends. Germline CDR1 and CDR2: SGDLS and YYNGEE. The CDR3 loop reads CASSVVPGTLSYNEQFF. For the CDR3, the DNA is TGTGCCAGCAGCGTAGTACCCGGGACTCTTTCCTACAATGAGCAGTTCTTC.

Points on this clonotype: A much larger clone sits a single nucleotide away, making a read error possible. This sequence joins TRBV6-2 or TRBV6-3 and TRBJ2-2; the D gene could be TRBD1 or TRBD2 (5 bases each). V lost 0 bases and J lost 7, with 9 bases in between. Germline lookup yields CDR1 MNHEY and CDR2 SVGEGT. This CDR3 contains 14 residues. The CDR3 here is CASSYSRGLGELFF. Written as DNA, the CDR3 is TGTGCCAGCAGTTACTCGAGGGGTCTCGGGGAGCTGTTTTTT.

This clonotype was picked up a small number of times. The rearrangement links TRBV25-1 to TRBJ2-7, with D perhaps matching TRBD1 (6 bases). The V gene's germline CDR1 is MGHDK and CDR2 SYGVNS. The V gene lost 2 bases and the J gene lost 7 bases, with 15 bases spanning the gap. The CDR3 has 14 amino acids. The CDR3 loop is CASSEQGSRWEQYF. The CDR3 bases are TGTGCCAGCAGTGAACAGGGGTCCAGGTGGGAGCAGTACTTC.

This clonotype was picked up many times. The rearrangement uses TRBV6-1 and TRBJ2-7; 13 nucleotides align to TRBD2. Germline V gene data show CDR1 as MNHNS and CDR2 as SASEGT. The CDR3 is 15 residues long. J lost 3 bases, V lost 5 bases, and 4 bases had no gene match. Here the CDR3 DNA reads TGTGCCAGCAGTAGAACTAGCGGGAGGGACTACGAGCAGTACTTC. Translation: CASSRTSGRDYEQYF.

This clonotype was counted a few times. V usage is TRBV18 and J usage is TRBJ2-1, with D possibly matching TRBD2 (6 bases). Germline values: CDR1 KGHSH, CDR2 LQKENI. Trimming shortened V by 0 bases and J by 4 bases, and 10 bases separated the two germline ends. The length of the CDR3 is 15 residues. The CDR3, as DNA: TGTGCCAGCTCACCACCGACTAGGATTTACAATGAGCAGTTCTTC. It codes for CASSPPTRIYNEQFF.

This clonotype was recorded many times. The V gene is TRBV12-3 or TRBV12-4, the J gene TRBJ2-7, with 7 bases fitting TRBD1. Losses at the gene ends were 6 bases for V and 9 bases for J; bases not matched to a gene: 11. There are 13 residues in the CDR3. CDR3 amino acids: CASSPGQRRVQYF. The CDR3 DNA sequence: TGTGCCAGCAGCCCGGGACAGAGAAGAGTGCAGTACTTC.

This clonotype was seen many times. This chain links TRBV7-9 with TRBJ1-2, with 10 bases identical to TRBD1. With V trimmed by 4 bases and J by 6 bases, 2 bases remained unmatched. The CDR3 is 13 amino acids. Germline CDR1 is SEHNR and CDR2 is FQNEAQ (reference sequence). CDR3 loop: CASSYGTGDGYTF. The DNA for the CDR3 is TGTGCCAGCAGCTACGGGACAGGGGATGGCTACACCTTC.

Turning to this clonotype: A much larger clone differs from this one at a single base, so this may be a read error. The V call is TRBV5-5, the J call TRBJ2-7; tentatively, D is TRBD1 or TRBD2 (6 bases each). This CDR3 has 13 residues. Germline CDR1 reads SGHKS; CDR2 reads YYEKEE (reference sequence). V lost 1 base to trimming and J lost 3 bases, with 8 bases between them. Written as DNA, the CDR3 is TGTGCCAGCAGCTTGAGGGGGGACTACGAGCAGTACTTC. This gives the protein CASSLRGDYEQYF.

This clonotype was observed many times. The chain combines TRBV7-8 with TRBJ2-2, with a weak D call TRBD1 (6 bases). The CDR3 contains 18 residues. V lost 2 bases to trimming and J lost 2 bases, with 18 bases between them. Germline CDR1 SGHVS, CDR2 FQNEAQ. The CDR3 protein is CASSLLLGARANTGELFF. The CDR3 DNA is TGTGCCAGCAGCTTACTTCTGGGGGCGAGGGCCAACACCGGGGAGCTGTTTTTT.

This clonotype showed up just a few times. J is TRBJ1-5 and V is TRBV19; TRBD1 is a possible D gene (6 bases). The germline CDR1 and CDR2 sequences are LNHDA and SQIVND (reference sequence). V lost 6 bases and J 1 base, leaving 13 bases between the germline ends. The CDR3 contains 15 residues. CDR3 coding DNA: TGTGCCAGTAGGACCGCTGGACAGAGCAATCAGCCCCAGCATTTT. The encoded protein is CASRTAGQSNQPQHF.

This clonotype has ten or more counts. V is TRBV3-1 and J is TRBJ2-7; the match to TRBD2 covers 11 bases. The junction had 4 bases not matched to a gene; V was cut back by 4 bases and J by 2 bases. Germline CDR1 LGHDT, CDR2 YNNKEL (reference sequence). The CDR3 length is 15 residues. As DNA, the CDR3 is TGTGCCAGCAGCCCCGGGACTAGCGGCCCCTACGAGCAGTACTTC. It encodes CASSPGTSGPYEQYF.

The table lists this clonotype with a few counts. The CDR3 coding sequence is TGCGCCAGCAGCTTGCTGGGTAGCGGGAGAACCGGGGAGCTGTTTTTT. The encoded protein is CASSLLGSGRTGELFF. V is TRBV5-1 and J is TRBJ2-2; 9 bases are a match to TRBD2. CDR3 length equals 16 residues. V lost 1 base to trimming and J lost 5 bases; unmatched junction nucleotides: 6. The V gene's germline CDR1 is SGHRS and CDR2 YFSETQ. Variable domain in full (rest from reference TRBV5-1 and TRBJ2-2): KAGVTQTPRYLIKTRGQQVTLSCSPISGHRSVSWYQQTPGQGLQFLFEYFSETQRNKGNFPGRFSGRQFSNSRSEMNVSTLELGDSALYLCASSLLGSGRTGELFFGEGSRLTVL.